Below, 18 T cell receptor beta chains from the same sample are listed, as sequenced in a study of T cell repertoires in cytomegalovirus infection. One entry per CDR3 protein, called by TCRdb with MiXCR from the reads. The table includes about 260,000 distinct CDR3 sequences, approximately 13% detected once. Input material: PBMCs. These receptors came from a human donor in good health (CMV status not recorded). Some clones in this sample may be carry-over from other donors' samples.

CDR3 DNA: TGCAGCGTTGCTCCCGCCCGGGATGAGGGCTACACCTTC. This codes for CSVAPARDEGYTF. The chain recombines TRBV29-1 with TRBJ1-2; D uncertain. Deletions cut 4 bases from V and 8 bases from J, with 17 bases between. Germline V gives CDR1 SQVTM, CDR2 ANQGSEA. CDR3 size: 13 residues. The full variable domain, rest sourced from reference TRBV29-1 and TRBJ1-2, is SAVISQKPSRDICQRGTSLTIQCQVDSQVTMMFWYRQQPGQSLTLIATANQGSEATYESGFVIDKFPISRPNLTFSTLTVSNMSPEDSSIYLCSVAPARDEGYTFGSGTRLTVV.

This rearrangement joins TRBV5-1 to TRBJ1-2; 7 bases are shared with TRBD1. J was trimmed by 3 bases and V by 1 base; bases with no gene match: 6. Germline V lookup: CDR1 SGHRS, CDR2 YFSETQ. CDR3 length: 15 amino acids. CDR3: CASSLRVGGHYGYTF. The DNA of the CDR3 is TGCGCCAGCAGCTTGAGGGTAGGGGGCCACTATGGCTACACCTTC.

DNA of the CDR3: TGCAGCGTTGAGGGGGGGGTGTTGGGTTTTGGCTACACCTTC. Translating it yields CSVEGGVLGFGYTF. The chain links TRBV29-1 to TRBJ1-2, with D perhaps matching TRBD1 (5 bases). Germline V gives CDR1 SQVTM, CDR2 ANQGSEA. The CDR3 sequence is 14 residues long. The ends were cut back, 3 bases at V and 7 bases at J, with 18 bases in the middle.

CDR3 DNA sequence: TGTGCCAGCAGTACCGGGGGGACAGTCTACGAGCAGTACTTC. Translating gives CASSTGGTVYEQYF. The chain joins TRBV5-4 to TRBJ2-7; D is tentatively TRBD1 or TRBD2 (7 bases each). The ends were cut back, 5 bases at V and 3 bases at J, with 15 bases in the middle. CDR1 is SGHNT, CDR2 YYREEE, per germline (reference sequence). The CDR3 sequence is 14 residues long.

This clonotype was recorded at least ten times. The rearrangement links TRBV7-2 to TRBJ1-2; the match to TRBD1 covers 11 bases. Germline V gene sequence: CDR1 SGHTA, CDR2 FQGNSA. The J segment lost 2 bases and the V segment lost 3 bases, leaving 2 bases of the junction unmatched. This CDR3 spans 15 amino acids. CDR3 coding DNA: TGTGCCAGCAGCTTCGGACAGGGGGCGAACTATGGCTACACCTTC. Translated: CASSFGQGANYGYTF. The whole variable domain, filled in from reference TRBV7-2 and TRBJ1-2, reads GAGVSQSPSNKVTEKGKDVELRCDPISGHTALYWYRQSLGQGLEFLIYFQGNSAPDKSGLPSDRFSAERTGGSVSTLTIQRTQQEDSAVYLCASSFGQGANYGYTFGSGTRLTVV.

This clonotype has only a few counts. The rearrangement uses TRBV28 and TRBJ2-6; 8 bases match TRBD2. The CDR3 contains 19 residues. CDR1 and CDR2 from the germline V gene are MDHEN and SYDVKM. The V gene end was trimmed by 6 bases and the J gene end by 0 bases; junction bases not matched to a gene: 13. The chain's CDR3 is CASSSTGRALSSGANVLTF. The DNA for the CDR3 is TGTGCCAGCAGCAGTACCGGGAGGGCTCTCTCCTCTGGGGCCAACGTCCTGACTTTC.

The V and J genes are TRBV20-1 and TRBJ2-5, with D unresolved. V dropped 1 base and J dropped 2 bases, with 11 bases sitting between them. Germline loops: CDR1 DFQATT, CDR2 SNEGSKA (reference sequence). CDR3 length: 14 residues. The CDR3 coding sequence is TGCAGTGCTAGAGCCTCGGAGACACAAGAGACCCAGTACTTC. Translated: CSARASETQETQYF.

This clonotype was observed at least ten times. The chain employs TRBV7-2 and TRBJ1-5; 8 nucleotides align to TRBD1. Germline CDR1 SGHTA, CDR2 FQGNSA. With 4 bases clipped from V and 4 bases from J, the junction kept 6 bases outside the gene matches. This CDR3 region has 15 residues. CDR3 region: CASSWKGQGNQPQHF. The CDR3 region has the DNA TGTGCCAGCAGCTGGAAAGGACAGGGAAATCAGCCCCAGCATTTT.

The CDR3, as DNA: TGTGCCAGCGAACAAATACTAGCGGGAGTCGAGGAGCAGTTCTTC. Amino acids: CASEQILAGVEEQFF. The chain employs TRBV28 and TRBJ2-1, with TRBD2 matching 11 bases. The CDR3 has 15 residues. The J segment lost 10 bases and the V segment lost 8 bases, leaving 13 bases of the junction unmatched. Germline V CDR1 and CDR2: MDHEN, SYDVKM.

This clonotype was counted a few times. The genes are TRBV7-9 and TRBJ1-1; D is undetermined. Germline V gene lookup returns CDR1 SEHNR and CDR2 FQNEAQ (reference sequence). V gave up 5 bases and J gave up 2 bases, with 12 bases separating them. CDR3 length equals 14 residues. CDR3 in amino acids: CASSAETGNTEAFF. Here the CDR3 DNA reads TGTGCCAGCAGCGCGGAGACGGGAAACACTGAAGCTTTCTTT.

This clonotype was detected a few times. V gene TRBV29-1 combines with J gene TRBJ2-7; D uncertain. The CDR3 sequence is 12 residues long. CDR1 is SQVTM, CDR2 ANQGSEA, per germline. Between the trimmed V and J ends, which lost 1 base and 3 bases, there was a span of 7 bases. CDR3 in DNA: TGCAGCGTTGAAGGTCCCGGCTACGAGCAGTACTTC. This sequence encodes CSVEGPGYEQYF.

This clonotype was recorded at least ten times. The chain recombines TRBV11-2 with TRBJ2-1; 10 bases are shared with TRBD2. Germline V gene sequence: CDR1 SGHAT, CDR2 FQNNGV. V trimming: 3 bases; J trimming: 0 bases; junction bases outside the gene matches: 5. This CDR3 comprises 17 residues. In DNA form, the CDR3 reads TGTGCCAGCAGCTTTCGAGCGGGAGGGAGCTCCTACAATGAGCAGTTCTTC. This codes for CASSFRAGGSSYNEQFF.

This clonotype was recorded a few times. This chain uses TRBV5-4 with TRBJ1-2; D ambiguous. CDR1 is SGHNT and CDR2 is YYREEE in the germline V gene (reference sequence). The CDR3 runs 13 residues. V was clipped by 0 bases and J by 8 bases, with 11 bases between them. The CDR3 bases are TGTGCCAGCAGCTTGGACAACTCGGGGGGCTACACCTTC. This translates into CASSLDNSGGYTF.

This clonotype appeared a single time. The V call is TRBV29-1, the J call TRBJ2-7, with D possibly being TRBD2 (5 bases). This CDR3 has 12 residues. The V gene's germline CDR1 is SQVTM and CDR2 ANQGSEA. Trimming cost V 4 bases and J 4 bases, with 11 bases left between them. CDR3 sequence (DNA): TGCAGCGTTGCCCAGCGGAATTACGAGCAGTACTTC. This encodes CSVAQRNYEQYF.

This clonotype came up many times. The V call is TRBV12-3 or TRBV12-4, the J call TRBJ2-2, with D tentatively TRBD1 (6 bases). Trimming pared 3 bases from V and 1 base from J, leaving 18 bases between. This CDR3 comprises 18 residues. CDR3 in amino acids: CASSFPNPTGRNTGELFF. The DNA for the CDR3 is TGTGCCAGCAGTTTCCCTAATCCGACAGGTCGGAACACCGGGGAGCTGTTTTTT.

The genes are TRBV19 and TRBJ1-1; D gene ambiguous. The CDR3 is 15 amino acids. With 0 bases removed from V and 1 base from J, the gap between germline ends came to 9 bases. Germline V gene sequence: CDR1 LNHDA, CDR2 SQIVND (reference sequence). The CDR3 reads CASSIDRLENTEAFF. In DNA form, the CDR3 reads TGTGCCAGTAGTATAGATCGTCTGGAGAACACTGAAGCTTTCTTT.

J is TRBJ1-4 and V is TRBV14; D not certain. Deletions cut 2 bases from V and 13 bases from J, with 11 bases between. Germline CDR1 reads SGHDN; CDR2 reads FVKESK. This CDR3 region has 12 residues. The CDR3 here is CASSQPPGSLFF. As DNA, the CDR3 is TGTGCCAGCAGCCAACCGCCGGGATCACTGTTTTTT.

This chain connects TRBV4-3 to TRBJ2-2, with 7 bases matching TRBD2. There are 16 residues in the CDR3. The V segment lost 5 bases and the J segment 1 base; nucleotides outside the gene matches: 7. Germline lookup yields CDR1 LGHNA and CDR2 YSLEER. CDR3: CASSARLAENTGELFF. The CDR3 DNA sequence: TGCGCCAGCAGCGCTAGACTAGCTGAGAACACCGGGGAGCTGTTTTTT.